This TCR beta chain emerged from a study of blood T cell repertoires in COVID-19. Study-level background: COVID-19 samples, acute and convalescent, were from the United States, Italy and Spain. T cells, B-cell-depleted T cells, or PBMCs supplied cDNA or gDNA.

Enrolled through a virtual design, the participants were between 18 and 89 years of age and came from some 25 US areas. The V and J ends lost 0 bases and 1 base, in that order; junction bases with no gene match: 2. Germline V lookup: CDR1 LGHNA, CDR2 YSLEER. CDR3 length equals 15 residues. Measured with immunoSEQ multiplex PCR; TCRdb has only the in-frame clones, and not every one. This sample has approximately 270,000 clones, with around 93% found just once. The TCR comes from a man aged 35 to 55 who had been exposed to COVID-19. The J gene is TRBJ1-2, the V gene TRBV4-3; 7 nucleotides line up with TRBD1. Sequenced: PBMCs or T cells enriched from blood (not recorded which). CDR3 nucleotide sequence: TGCGCCAGCAGCCAAGACCACAGGGGTAACTATGGCTACACCTTC. Its protein is CASSQDHRGNYGYTF.